The sequence of this T cell receptor (beta chain) was determined in a study of molecular identifiers for immune sequencing clone quantification. Germline assignment: CDR1 LNHDA and CDR2 SQIVND (reference sequence). V was shortened by 4 bases and J by 6 bases, with 13 bases between the two germline ends. The CDR3 loop spans 14 amino acids. One entry per CDR3 protein, called by TCRdb with MiXCR from the PCR reads. In the table there are about 500,000 distinct CDR3 sequences, over 20% of which are singletons. Naive CD8 sequencing libraries were generated from around 20,000 to 1,000,000 sorted cells, with 10%, 30% or 50% RNA as input. Isolation of naive CD8 T cells was achieved by sorting on a CD8+CD4-CCR7+CD45RA+ phenotype.

This TCR was sampled from a human donor in good health. Some libraries in this study had Jurkat cell RNA spiked in. This chain connects TRBV19 to TRBJ2-1; the D gene is possibly TRBD2 (6 bases). The sequencing sample was made of naive CD8+ T cells from blood, with Jurkat cell RNA spiked in. Stated subset: FACS-sorted CD8+CD4-CCR7+CD45RA+ naive T cells. The DNA of the CDR3 is TGTGCCAGTAGTAGGGGGGAGTCGGTCAATGAGCAGTTCTTC. Its protein is CASSRGESVNEQFF.